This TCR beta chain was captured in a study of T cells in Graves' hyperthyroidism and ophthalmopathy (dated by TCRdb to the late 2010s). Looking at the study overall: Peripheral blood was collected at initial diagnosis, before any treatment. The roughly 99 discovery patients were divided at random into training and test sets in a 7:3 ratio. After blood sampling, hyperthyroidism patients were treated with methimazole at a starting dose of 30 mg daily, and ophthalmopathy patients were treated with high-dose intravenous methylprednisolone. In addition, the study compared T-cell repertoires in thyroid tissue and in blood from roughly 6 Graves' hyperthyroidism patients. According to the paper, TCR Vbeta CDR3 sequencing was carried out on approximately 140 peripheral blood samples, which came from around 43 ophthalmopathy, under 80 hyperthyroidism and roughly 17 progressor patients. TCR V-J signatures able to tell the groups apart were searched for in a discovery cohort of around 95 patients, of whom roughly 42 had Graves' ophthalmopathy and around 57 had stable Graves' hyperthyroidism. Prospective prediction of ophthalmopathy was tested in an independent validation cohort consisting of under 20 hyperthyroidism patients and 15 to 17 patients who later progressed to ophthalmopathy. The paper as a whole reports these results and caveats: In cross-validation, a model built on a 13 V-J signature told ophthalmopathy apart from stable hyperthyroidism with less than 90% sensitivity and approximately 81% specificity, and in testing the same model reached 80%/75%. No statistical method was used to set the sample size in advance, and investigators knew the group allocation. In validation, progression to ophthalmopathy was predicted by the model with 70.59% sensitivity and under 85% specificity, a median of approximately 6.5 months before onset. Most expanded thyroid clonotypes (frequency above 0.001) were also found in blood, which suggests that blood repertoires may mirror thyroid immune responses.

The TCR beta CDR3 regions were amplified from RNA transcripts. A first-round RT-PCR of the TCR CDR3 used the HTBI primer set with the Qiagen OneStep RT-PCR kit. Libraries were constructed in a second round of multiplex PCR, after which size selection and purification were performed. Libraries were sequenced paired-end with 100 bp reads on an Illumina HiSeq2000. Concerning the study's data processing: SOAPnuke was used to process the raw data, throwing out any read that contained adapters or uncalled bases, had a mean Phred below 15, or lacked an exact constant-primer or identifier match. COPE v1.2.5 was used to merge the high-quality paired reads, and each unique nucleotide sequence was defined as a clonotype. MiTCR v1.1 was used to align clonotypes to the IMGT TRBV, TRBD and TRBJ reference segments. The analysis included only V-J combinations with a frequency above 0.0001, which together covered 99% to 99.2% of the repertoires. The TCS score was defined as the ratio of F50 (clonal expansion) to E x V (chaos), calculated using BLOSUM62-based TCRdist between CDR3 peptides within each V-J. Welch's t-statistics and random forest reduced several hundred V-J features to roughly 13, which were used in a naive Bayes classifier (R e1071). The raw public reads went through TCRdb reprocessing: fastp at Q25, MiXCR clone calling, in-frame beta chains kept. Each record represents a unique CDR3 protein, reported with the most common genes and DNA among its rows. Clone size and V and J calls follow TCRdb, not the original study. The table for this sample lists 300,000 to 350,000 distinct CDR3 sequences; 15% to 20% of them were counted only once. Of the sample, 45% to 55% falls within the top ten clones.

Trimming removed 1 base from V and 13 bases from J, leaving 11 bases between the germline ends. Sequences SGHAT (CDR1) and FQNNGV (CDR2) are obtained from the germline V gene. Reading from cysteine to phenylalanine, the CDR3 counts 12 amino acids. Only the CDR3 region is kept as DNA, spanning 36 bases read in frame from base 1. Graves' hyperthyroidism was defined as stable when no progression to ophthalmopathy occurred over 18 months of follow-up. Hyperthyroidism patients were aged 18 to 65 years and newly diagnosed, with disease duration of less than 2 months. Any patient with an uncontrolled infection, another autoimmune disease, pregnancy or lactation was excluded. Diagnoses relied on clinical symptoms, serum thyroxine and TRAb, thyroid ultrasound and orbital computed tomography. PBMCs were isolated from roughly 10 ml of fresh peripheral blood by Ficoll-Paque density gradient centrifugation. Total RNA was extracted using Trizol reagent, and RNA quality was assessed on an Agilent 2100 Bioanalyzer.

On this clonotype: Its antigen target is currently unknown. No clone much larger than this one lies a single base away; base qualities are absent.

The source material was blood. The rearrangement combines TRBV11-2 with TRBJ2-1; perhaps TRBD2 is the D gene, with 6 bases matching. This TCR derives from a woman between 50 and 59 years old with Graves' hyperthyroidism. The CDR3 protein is CASSLAGLDQFF. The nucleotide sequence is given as TGTGCCAGCAGCTTAGCGGGACTGGATCAGTTCTTC.